The 15 T cell receptor beta chains below all came from one sample that was sequenced in a study of T cell responses to AZD1222 COVID-19 vaccine. Some clones are missing from TCRdb's copy, which holds only in-frame ones; the method was immunoSEQ multiplex PCR. The repertoire holds under 200,000 clones, with 90% as singletons. Sequenced material: peripheral blood, taken on day 0 of AZD1222 vaccination. Every receptor here comes from an adult in good health.

The chain has TRBV5-5 and TRBJ1-2; possible D gene TRBD1, 5 bases. The V end was cut by 4 bases, the J end by 4 bases, with 23 bases between. Germline V CDR1 and CDR2: SGHKS, YYEKEE (reference sequence). CDR3 length: 17 residues. The CDR3, as DNA: TGTGCCAGCAGCCCCTCAGATTTGCCCGCGGGGGGCTATGGCTACACCTTC. This sequence encodes CASSPSDLPAGGYGYTF.

This chain links TRBV5-6 with TRBJ1-2, with D unresolved. Germline V gene sequence: CDR1 SGHDT, CDR2 YYEEEE. There are 15 residues in the CDR3. V shed 2 bases and J shed 5 bases, with 16 bases lying between them. CDR3 bases: TGTGCCAGCAGCTTTTACCGGTCCTCTGGATATGGCTACACCTTC. Translating gives CASSFYRSSGYGYTF.

The genes are TRBV4-3 and TRBJ1-5, with D maybe TRBD1 (6 bases). In germline, CDR1 is LGHNA, CDR2 YSLEER. The CDR3 runs 15 residues. V was trimmed by 0 bases and J by 4 bases, leaving 10 bases between them. The CDR3 loop reads CASSQERTENQPQHF. As DNA, the CDR3 is TGCGCCAGCAGCCAAGAGAGGACAGAAAATCAGCCCCAGCATTTT.

This clone was picked up many times. This sequence joins TRBV18 and TRBJ2-1, with 8 bases matching TRBD2. From germline, CDR1 is KGHSH and CDR2 LQKENI. V was pared by 2 bases and J by 7 bases, with 10 bases of the junction left unmatched. This CDR3 is built from 16 residues. In nucleotides, the CDR3 is TGTGCCAGCTCACCAGCTGGACTAGCCCTCCATAATGAGCAGTTCTTC. Translating it yields CASSPAGLALHNEQFF.

V and J are TRBV5-8 and TRBJ1-2; no clear D. Per germline, CDR1 SGHTS and CDR2 YDEGEE. V lost 4 bases and J lost 4, with 14 bases in between. The CDR3 sequence is 14 residues long. This chain's CDR3 is CASSIRAWAYGYTF. DNA for the CDR3: TGTGCCAGCAGCATCCGGGCCTGGGCCTATGGCTACACCTTC. The whole variable domain, filled in from reference TRBV5-8 and TRBJ1-2, reads EAGVTQSPTHLIKTRGQQATLRCSPISGHTSVYWYQQALGLGLQFLLWYDEGEERNRGNFPPRFSGRQFPNYSSELNVNALELEDSALYLCASSIRAWAYGYTFGSGTRLTVV.

The chain has TRBV28 and TRBJ1-2, with TRBD1 identical over 9 bases. The CDR3 covers 14 residues. With V trimmed by 3 bases and J by 8 bases, 7 bases remained unmatched. Germline lookup yields CDR1 MDHEN and CDR2 SYDVKM. CDR3 nucleotide sequence: TGTGCCAGCAGTTTTTGGGGACAGGGTATAGGCTACACCTTC. Protein: CASSFWGQGIGYTF.

This rearrangement joins TRBV28 to TRBJ1-4; D perhaps matches TRBD1 (6 bases). This CDR3 is 15 amino acids long. Per the germline V gene, CDR1 is MDHEN and CDR2 is SYDVKM. V was cut by 6 bases and J by 2 bases, with 13 bases left in between. The CDR3 region is CASSWAGATNEKLFF. The CDR3 nucleotides read TGTGCCAGCAGCTGGGCGGGGGCTACTAATGAAAAACTGTTTTTT. The complete variable domain, with remaining parts taken from reference TRBV28 and TRBJ1-4, reads DVKVTQSSRYLVKRTGEKVFLECVQDMDHENMFWYRQDPGLGLRLIYFSYDVKMKEKGDIPEGYSVSREKKERFSLILESASTNQTSMYLCASSWAGATNEKLFFGSGTQLSVL.

The chain carries TRBV14 and TRBJ2-7; D ambiguous. The V gene's germline CDR1 is SGHDN and CDR2 FVKESK. The CDR3 extends over 11 amino acids. V lost 5 bases, J lost 2 bases, and 4 bases lay in between. CDR3 residues: CASSLTYEQYF. The CDR3 nucleotides are TGTGCCAGCAGCTTAACCTACGAGCAGTACTTC. Looking up the rest from reference TRBV14 and TRBJ2-7 gives the full variable domain: EAGVTQFPSHSVIEKGQTVTLRCDPISGHDNLYWYRRVMGKEIKFLLHFVKESKQDESGMPNNRFLAERTGGTYSTLKVQPAELEDSGVYFCASSLTYEQYFGPGTRLTVT.

This chain uses TRBV12-3 or TRBV12-4 with TRBJ2-3, with D uncertain. Trimming left V 6 bases short and J 6 bases short, with 13 bases between. The CDR3 is 13 residues long. CDR3 loop: CASSWGYEDTQYF. Here the CDR3 DNA reads TGTGCCAGCAGCTGGGGTTATGAGGATACGCAGTATTTT.

The chain has TRBV12-3 or TRBV12-4 and TRBJ1-2; D uncertain. This CDR3 comprises 13 residues. V was trimmed by 6 bases and J by 4 bases, leaving 12 bases between them. CDR3 in DNA: TGTGCCAGCAGAGGGTCCGGGGTCTATGGCTACACCTTC. Translating gives CASRGSGVYGYTF.

The chain employs TRBV20-1 and TRBJ1-1, with D tentatively TRBD1 (6 bases). Trimming removed 3 bases from V and 3 bases from J, with 8 bases in between. Germline V gene lookup returns CDR1 DFQATT and CDR2 SNEGSKA (reference sequence). The CDR3 runs to 12 residues. As DNA, the CDR3 is TGCAGTGCTAGTAGGGGGGACACTGAAGCTTTCTTT. Encoded protein: CSASRGDTEAFF.

The chain couples TRBV5-1 to TRBJ1-6; D possibly corresponds to TRBD1 (6 bases). This CDR3 spans 15 amino acids. Germline values: CDR1 SGHRS, CDR2 YFSETQ. V lost 3 bases and J 8 bases, leaving 15 bases between the germline ends. CDR3 loop: CASSSGELGYSPLHF. The CDR3 bases are TGCGCCAGCAGCTCAGGGGAATTGGGTTATTCACCCCTCCACTTT.

This clone was counted once. The CDR3 nucleotides are TGTGCCAGCAATACGGGGGCGGGCTATGGCTACACCTTC. Translation: CASNTGAGYGYTF. This chain links TRBV12-3 or TRBV12-4 with TRBJ1-2, with TRBD1 as a possible D gene (6 bases). V lost 7 bases, J lost 4 bases, and 13 bases lay in between. The CDR3 loop spans 13 amino acids.

The rearrangement uses TRBV5-1 and TRBJ1-4; maybe TRBD1 (6 bases). Between the trimmed V and J ends, which lost 4 bases and 5 bases, there was a span of 15 bases. From germline, CDR1 is SGHRS and CDR2 YFSETQ. The CDR3 has 15 residues. The CDR3 sequence: CASSTRGNANEKLFF. The CDR3 nucleotides read TGCGCCAGCAGCACAAGGGGGAACGCCAATGAAAAACTGTTTTTT.

This clone has a single count. V is TRBV3-1 (or the pseudogene TRBV3-2) and J is TRBJ2-2, with 7 positions matching TRBD2. The CDR3 covers 16 residues. Losses at the gene ends were 1 base for V and 4 bases for J; bases not matched to a gene: 6. Germline V lookup: CDR1 LGHDT, CDR2 YNNKEL (reference sequence). CDR3 DNA sequence: TGTGCCAGCAGCCAAGCACGGGGGGTTAGCACCGGGGAGCTGTTTTTT. This translates into CASSQARGVSTGELFF.